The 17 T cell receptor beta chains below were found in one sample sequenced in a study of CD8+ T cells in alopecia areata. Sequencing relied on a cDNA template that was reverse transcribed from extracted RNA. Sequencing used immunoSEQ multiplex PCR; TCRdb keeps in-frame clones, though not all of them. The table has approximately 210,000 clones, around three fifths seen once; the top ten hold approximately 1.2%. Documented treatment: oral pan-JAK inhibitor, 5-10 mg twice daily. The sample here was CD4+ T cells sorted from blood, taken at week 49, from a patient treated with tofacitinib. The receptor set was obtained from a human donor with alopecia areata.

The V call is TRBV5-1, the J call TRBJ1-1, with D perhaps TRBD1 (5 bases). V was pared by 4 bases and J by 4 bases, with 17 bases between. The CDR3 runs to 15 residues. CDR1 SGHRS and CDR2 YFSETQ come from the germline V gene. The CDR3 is CASSLAAIQGTEAFF. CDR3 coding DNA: TGCGCCAGCAGCCTTGCTGCCATCCAGGGCACTGAAGCTTTCTTT.

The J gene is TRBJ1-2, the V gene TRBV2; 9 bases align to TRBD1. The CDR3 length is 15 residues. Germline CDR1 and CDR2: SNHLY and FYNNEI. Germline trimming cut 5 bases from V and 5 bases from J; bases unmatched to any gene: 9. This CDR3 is CASSRTGGEGYGYTF. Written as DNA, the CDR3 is TGTGCCAGCAGTAGAACAGGGGGCGAAGGTTATGGCTACACCTTC.

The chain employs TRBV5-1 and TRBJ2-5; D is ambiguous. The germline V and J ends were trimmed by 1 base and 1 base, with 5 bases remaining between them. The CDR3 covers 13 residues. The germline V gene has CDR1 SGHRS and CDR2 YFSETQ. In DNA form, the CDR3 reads TGCGCCAGCAGCTTGTTTCTCCAAGAGACCCAGTACTTC. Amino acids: CASSLFLQETQYF.

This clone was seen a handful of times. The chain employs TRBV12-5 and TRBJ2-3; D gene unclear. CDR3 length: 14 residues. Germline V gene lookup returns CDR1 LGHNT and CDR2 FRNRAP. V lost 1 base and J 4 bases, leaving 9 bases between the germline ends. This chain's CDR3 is CASGLETGPDTQYF. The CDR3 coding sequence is TGTGCTAGTGGTTTGGAGACGGGCCCAGATACGCAGTATTTT.

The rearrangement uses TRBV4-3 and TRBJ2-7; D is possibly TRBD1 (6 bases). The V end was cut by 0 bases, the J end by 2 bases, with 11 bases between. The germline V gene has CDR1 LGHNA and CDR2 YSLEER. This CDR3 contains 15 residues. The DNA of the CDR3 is TGCGCCAGCAGCCAAGACAACAGGGCCCCCTACGAGCAGTACTTC. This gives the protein CASSQDNRAPYEQYF.

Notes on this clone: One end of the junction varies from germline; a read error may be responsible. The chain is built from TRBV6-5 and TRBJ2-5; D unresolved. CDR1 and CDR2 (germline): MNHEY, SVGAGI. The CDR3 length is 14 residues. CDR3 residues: CAISEKASQETQYF. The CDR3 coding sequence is TGTGCCATCAGTGAGAAGGCCAGTCAAGAGACCCAGTACTTC.

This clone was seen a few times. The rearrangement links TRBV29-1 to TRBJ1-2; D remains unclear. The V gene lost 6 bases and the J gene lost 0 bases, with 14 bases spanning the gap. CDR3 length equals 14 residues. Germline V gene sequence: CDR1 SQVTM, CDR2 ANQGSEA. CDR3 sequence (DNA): TGCAGCGTGAAACCGGGGTACGCTAACTATGGCTACACCTTC. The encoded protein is CSVKPGYANYGYTF.

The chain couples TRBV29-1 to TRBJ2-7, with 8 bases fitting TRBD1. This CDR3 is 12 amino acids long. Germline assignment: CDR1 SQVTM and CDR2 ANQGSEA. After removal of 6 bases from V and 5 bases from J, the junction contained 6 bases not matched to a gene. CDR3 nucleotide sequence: TGCAGCGTGCGACAGGGGTCGAACGAGCAGTACTTC. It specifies CSVRQGSNEQYF.

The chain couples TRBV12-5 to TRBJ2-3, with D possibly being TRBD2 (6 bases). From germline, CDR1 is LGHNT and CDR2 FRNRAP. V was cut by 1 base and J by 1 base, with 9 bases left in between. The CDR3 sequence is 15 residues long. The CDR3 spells CASGLAGGGTDTQYF. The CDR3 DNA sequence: TGTGCTAGTGGTTTGGCCGGGGGAGGCACAGATACGCAGTATTTT.

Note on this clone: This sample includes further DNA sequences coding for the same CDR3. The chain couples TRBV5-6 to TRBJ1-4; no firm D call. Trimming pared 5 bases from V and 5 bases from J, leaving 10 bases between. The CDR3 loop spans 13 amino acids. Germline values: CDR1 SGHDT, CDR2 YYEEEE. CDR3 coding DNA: TGTGCCAGCAGAGGCCAGTTAAATGAAAAACTGTTTTTT. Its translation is CASRGQLNEKLFF.

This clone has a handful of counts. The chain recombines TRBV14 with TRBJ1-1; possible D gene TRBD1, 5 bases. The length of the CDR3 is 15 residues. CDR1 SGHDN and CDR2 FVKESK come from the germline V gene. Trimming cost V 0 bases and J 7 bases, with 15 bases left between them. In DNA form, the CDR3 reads TGTGCCAGCAGCCAAGACCCCATGGGGGGAAGTGAAGCTTTCTTT. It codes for CASSQDPMGGSEAFF.

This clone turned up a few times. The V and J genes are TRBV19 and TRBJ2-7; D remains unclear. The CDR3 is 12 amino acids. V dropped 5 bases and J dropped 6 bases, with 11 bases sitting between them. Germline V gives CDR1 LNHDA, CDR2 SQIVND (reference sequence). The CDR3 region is CASSPPYSEQYF. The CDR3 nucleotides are TGTGCCAGTAGTCCGCCGTATAGCGAGCAGTACTTC.

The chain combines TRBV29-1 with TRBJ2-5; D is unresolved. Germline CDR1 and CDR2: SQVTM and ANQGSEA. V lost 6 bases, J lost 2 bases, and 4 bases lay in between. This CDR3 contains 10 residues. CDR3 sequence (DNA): TGCAGCGTAAAACAAGAGACCCAGTACTTC. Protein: CSVKQETQYF.

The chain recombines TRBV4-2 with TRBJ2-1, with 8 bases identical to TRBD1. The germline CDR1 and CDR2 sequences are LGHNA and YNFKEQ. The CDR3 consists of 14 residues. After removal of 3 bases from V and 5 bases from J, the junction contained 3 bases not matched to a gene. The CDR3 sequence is CASSQDRVDNEQFF. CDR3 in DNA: TGTGCCAGCAGCCAGGACAGGGTCGACAATGAGCAGTTCTTC.

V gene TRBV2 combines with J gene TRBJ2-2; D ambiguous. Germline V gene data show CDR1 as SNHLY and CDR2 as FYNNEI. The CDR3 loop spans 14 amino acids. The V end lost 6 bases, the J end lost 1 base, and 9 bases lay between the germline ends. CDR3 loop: CASRQILNTGELFF. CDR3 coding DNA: TGTGCCAGCAGACAGATATTGAACACCGGGGAGCTGTTTTTT.

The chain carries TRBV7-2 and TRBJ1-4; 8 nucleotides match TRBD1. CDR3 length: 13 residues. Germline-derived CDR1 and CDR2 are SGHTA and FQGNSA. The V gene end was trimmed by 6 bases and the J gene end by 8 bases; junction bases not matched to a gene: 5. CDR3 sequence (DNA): TGTGCCAGCAGTTTTACAGGGGGAGAAAAACTGTTTTTT. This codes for CASSFTGGEKLFF.

CDR3 DNA: TGTGCCAGCAGTGCAGCTAGCGGGGGGCTTAGCTCCTACAATGAGCAGTTCTTC. Translation: CASSAASGGLSSYNEQFF. V and J are TRBV2 and TRBJ2-1, with TRBD2 identical over 11 bases. V was clipped by 4 bases and J by 0 bases; unmatched bases: 8. The CDR3 loop spans 18 amino acids. Germline CDR1 is SNHLY and CDR2 is FYNNEI.